This T cell receptor beta chain was recorded in a study of PD-L1 blockade in urothelial cancer. CDR1 and CDR2 (germline): SGHNT, YYREEE (reference sequence). CDR3 size: 14 residues. V dropped 1 base and J dropped 6 bases, with 11 bases sitting between them. Clones were read by immunoSEQ multiplex PCR, and TCRdb kept only the in-frame ones, dropping some. The sample has about 49,000 clones, 75% to 85% seen once. Regarding time point: pretreatment peripheral blood. V is TRBV5-4 and J is TRBJ2-1; no clear D gene. The specimen was PBMCs, collected around atezolizumab (anti-PD-L1) treatment. The clonotype originates from a man aged 65-85 years with urothelial cancer. The CDR3 DNA is TGTGCCAGCAGCTTGCAACAGATACGCAATGAGCAGTTCTTC. Translating gives CASSLQQIRNEQFF.